This T cell receptor (beta chain) is drawn from a study of T cells after yellow fever vaccination. This clonotype showed up just a few times. Its target is not known. Overall study findings and caveats: Peaking on day 5 versus 15, the secondary response was faster but weaker.

One entry per CDR3 protein results from TCRdb running MiXCR on the 5' RACE reads. The sample records some 300,000 distinct CDR3 sequences, 8.5% to 10% being singletons. V dropped 6 bases and J dropped 5; count of bases not matched to a gene: 9. The V gene's germline CDR1 is DFQATT and CDR2 SNEGSKA (reference sequence). The CDR3 has 14 amino acids. The material was CD4+ T cells sorted from PBMCs, obtained 5 days after the yellow fever booster vaccination. This sequence originates from a man between 18 and 29 years old who received the YFV17D yellow fever vaccine. This chain connects TRBV20-1 to TRBJ2-3, with 9 bases fitting TRBD2. CDR3 nucleotide sequence: TGCAGTGCCCCAGCGGGGGGTAAAAGAGATACGCAGTATTTT. Residues: CSAPAGGKRDTQYF.